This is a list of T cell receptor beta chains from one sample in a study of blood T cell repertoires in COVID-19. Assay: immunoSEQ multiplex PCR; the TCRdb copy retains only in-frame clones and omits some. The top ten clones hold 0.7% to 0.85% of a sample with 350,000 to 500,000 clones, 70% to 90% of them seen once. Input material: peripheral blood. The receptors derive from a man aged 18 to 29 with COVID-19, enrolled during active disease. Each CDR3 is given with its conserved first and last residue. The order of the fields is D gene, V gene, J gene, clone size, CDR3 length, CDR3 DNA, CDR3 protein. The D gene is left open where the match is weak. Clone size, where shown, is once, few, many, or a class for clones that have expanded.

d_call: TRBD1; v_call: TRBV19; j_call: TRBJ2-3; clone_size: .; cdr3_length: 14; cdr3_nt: TGTGCCAGTAGTGAAACAGGGGGACCAGATACGCAGTATTTT; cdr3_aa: CASSETGGPDTQYF
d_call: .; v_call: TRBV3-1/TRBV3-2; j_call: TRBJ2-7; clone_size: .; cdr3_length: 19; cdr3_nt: TGTGCCAGCAGCCAAGGGGAACTACTCGGCCGGACATTCTCCTACGAGCAGTACTTC; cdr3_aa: CASSQGELLGRTFSYEQYF
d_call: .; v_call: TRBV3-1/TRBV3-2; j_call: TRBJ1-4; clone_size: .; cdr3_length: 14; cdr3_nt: TGTGCCAGCAGCCACCCGGTAACTAATGAAAAACTGTTTTTT; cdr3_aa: CASSHPVTNEKLFF
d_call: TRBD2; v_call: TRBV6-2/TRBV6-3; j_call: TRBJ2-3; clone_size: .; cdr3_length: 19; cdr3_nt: TGTGCCAGCAGTTACGGGTTAGCGGGGGGTCCTGTCCCGACAGATACGCAGTATTTT; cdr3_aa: CASSYGLAGGPVPTDTQYF
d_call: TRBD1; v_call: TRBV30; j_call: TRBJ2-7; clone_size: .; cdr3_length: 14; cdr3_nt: TGTGCCTGGAGTGAACCCGGGACAGGCTACGAGCAGTACTTC; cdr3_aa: CAWSEPGTGYEQYF
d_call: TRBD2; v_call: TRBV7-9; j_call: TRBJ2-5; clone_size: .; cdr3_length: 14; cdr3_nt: TGTGCCAGCATGGTAGCGGGGGGAGAAGAGACCCAGTACTTC; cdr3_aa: CASMVAGGEETQYF
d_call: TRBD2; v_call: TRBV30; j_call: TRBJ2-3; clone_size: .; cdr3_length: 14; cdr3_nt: TGTGCCTGGAGCCGCCTAGCGGAAGGAGATACGCAGTATTTT; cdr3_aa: CAWSRLAEGDTQYF
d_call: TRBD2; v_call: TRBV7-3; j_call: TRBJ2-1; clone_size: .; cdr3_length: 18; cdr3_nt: TGTGCCAGCAGCTCCCACCACTTCCGGGGGAGGGCCCCCAATGAGCAGTTCTTC; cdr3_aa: CASSSHHFRGRAPNEQFF
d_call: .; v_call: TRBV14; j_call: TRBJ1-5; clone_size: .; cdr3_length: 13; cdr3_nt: TGTGCCAGCTCTAGAGGGTTTAATCAGCCCCAGCATTTT; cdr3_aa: CASSRGFNQPQHF
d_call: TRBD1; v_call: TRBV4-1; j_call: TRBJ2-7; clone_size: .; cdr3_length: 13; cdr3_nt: TGCGCCAGCAGCCAAGACCCAGGGGGCGAGCAGTACTTC; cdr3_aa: CASSQDPGGEQYF
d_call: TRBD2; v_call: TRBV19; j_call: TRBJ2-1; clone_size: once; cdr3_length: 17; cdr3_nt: TGTGCCAGTAGTCCCGGGGTAGCGGGGGCTACCTACAATGAGCAGTTCTTC; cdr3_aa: CASSPGVAGATYNEQFF
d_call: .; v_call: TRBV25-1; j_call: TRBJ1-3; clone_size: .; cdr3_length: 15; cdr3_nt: TGTGCCAGCAGTGCCGGCCAGGGATATGGAAACACCATATATTTT; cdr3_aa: CASSAGQGYGNTIYF
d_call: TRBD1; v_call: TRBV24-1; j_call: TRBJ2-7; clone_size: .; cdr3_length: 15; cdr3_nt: TGTGCCACCAGTGACCCTGACAGGGGGGACTACGAGCAGTACTTC; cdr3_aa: CATSDPDRGDYEQYF
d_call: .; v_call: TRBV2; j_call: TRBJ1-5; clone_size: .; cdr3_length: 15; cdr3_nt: TGTGCCAGCAGGCACAGGATTAATAGCAATCAGCCCCAGCATTTT; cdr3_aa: CASRHRINSNQPQHF
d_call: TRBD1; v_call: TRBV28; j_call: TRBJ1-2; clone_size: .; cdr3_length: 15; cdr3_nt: TGTGCCAGCAGTACAGGGGTGGGGGATAACTATGGCTACACCTTC; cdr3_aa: CASSTGVGDNYGYTF
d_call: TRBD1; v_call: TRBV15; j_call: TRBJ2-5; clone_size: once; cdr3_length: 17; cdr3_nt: TGTGCCATCAGCAGAGACAGGACAGGGGGCGCTTCCGGGACCCAGTACTTC; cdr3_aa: CAISRDRTGGASGTQYF
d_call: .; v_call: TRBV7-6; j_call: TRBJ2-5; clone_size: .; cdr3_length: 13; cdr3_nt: TGTGCCAGCAGCTTAAGGAGCGGGGAGACCCAGTACTTC; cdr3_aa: CASSLRSGETQYF
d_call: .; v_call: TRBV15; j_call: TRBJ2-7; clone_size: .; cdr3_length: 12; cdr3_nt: TGTGCCACCAGCAGACAGGGCTACGAGCAGTACTTC; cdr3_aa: CATSRQGYEQYF
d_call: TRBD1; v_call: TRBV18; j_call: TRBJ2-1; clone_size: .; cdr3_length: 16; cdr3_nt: TGTGCCAGCTCACCACTGGGACAGGGGTCTGTAAATGAGCAGTTCTTC; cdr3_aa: CASSPLGQGSVNEQFF
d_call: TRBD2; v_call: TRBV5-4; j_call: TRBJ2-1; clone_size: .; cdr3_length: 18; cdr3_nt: TGTGCCAGCAGCAAGGGACTAGCGGGAGGGGGGGCCTACAATGAGCAGTTCTTC; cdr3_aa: CASSKGLAGGGAYNEQFF
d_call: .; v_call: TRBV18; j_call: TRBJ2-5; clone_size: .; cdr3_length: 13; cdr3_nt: TGTGCCAGCTCACCAGGGAGCCAAGAGACCCAGTACTTC; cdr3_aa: CASSPGSQETQYF
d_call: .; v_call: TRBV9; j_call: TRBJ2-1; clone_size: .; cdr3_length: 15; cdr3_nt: TGTGCCAGCAGCGTAGACACAGGGCCATACAATGAGCAGTTCTTC; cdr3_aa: CASSVDTGPYNEQFF
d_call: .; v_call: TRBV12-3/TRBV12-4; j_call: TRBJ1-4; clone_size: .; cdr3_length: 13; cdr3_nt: TGTGCCAGCAGTTTAGACAGAAATGAAAAACTGTTTTTT; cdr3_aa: CASSLDRNEKLFF
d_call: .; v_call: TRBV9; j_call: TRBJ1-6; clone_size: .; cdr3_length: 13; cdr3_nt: TGTGCCAGCAGCCCTAGAGTGAATTCACCCCTCCACTTT; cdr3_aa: CASSPRVNSPLHF
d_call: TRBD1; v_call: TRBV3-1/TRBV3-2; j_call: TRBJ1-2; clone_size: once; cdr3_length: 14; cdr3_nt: TGTGCCAGCAGCCAGGGGACAGGGTCTGGAGGCTACACCTTC; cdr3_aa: CASSQGTGSGGYTF
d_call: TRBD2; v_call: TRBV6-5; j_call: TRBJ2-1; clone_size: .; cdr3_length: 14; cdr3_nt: TGTGCCAGCACTCCAGCGGGACTCTACAATGAGCAGTTCTTC; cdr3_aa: CASTPAGLYNEQFF
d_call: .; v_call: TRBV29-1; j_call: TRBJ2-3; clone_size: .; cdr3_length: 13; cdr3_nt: TGCAGTGCCTCAGGGCGGTACACAGATACGCAGTATTTT; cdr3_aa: CSASGRYTDTQYF
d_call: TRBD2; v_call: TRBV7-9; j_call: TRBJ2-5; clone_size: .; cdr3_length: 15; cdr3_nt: TGTGCCAGCAGCTCGACTAGCGGGGGTCAAGAGACCCAGTACTTC; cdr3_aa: CASSSTSGGQETQYF